A selection of T cell receptor beta chains follows, all from one sample in a study of cytotoxic CD8 clonotypes in ibrutinib-treated CLL. Clones were read by immunoSEQ multiplex PCR, and TCRdb kept only the in-frame ones, dropping some. Altogether some 200,000 clones are present, 60% to 80% being singletons, with the ten largest covering roughly 11%. The specimen was PBMCs, collected after 12 months of ibrutinib treatment. Source of these receptors: a human donor with chronic lymphocytic leukemia. The CDR3 runs from the conserved cysteine through the conserved F or W. The order of the fields is D gene, clone size, V gene, J gene, CDR3 protein, CDR3 DNA. A D gene is named only where the DNA matches it firmly. Rows give clone size only sometimes, using once, few, many, or a class for an expanded clone.

D: .; size: .; V: TRBV15; J: TRBJ1-6; CDR3: CATSRDGGNSPLHF; DNA: TGTGCCACCAGCAGAGATGGGGGCAATTCACCCCTCCACTTT
D: .; size: .; V: TRBV2; J: TRBJ1-2; CDR3: CASSEGAGYTF; DNA: TGTGCCAGCAGTGAAGGGGCCGGCTACACCTTC
D: .; size: .; V: TRBV11-2; J: TRBJ1-2; CDR3: CASSLDLGGVGGYTF; DNA: TGTGCCAGCAGCTTAGATCTTGGGGGCGTGGGTGGCTACACCTTC
D: TRBD2; size: .; V: TRBV9; J: TRBJ2-3; CDR3: CASSVELAGGADTQYF; DNA: TGTGCCAGCAGCGTAGAACTAGCGGGAGGGGCAGATACGCAGTATTTT
D: .; size: .; V: TRBV7-9; J: TRBJ1-6; CDR3: CASSRTYNSPLHF; DNA: TGTGCCAGCAGCCGCACGTATAATTCACCCCTCCACTTT
D: TRBD2; size: .; V: TRBV7-2; J: TRBJ2-1; CDR3: CASSLDRAGHSYNEQFF; DNA: TGTGCCAGCAGCTTAGATCGAGCGGGGCACTCCTACAATGAGCAGTTCTTC
D: .; size: .; V: TRBV28; J: TRBJ2-7; CDR3: CASSSRLDGNEQYF; DNA: TGTGCCAGCAGTTCCCGTCTCGACGGGAACGAGCAGTACTTC
D: TRBD2; size: .; V: TRBV11-3; J: TRBJ2-7; CDR3: CASSSTGTSGGLSPYEQYF; DNA: TGTGCCAGCAGCTCAACTGGGACTAGCGGGGGCCTTTCCCCCTACGAGCAGTACTTC
D: TRBD2; size: .; V: TRBV13; J: TRBJ2-7; CDR3: CASSHTGTSRLFPYEQYF; DNA: TGTGCCAGCAGCCACACCGGGACTAGCAGACTTTTTCCATACGAGCAGTACTTC
D: .; size: once; V: TRBV18; J: TRBJ2-7; CDR3: CASSPSGSYEQYF; DNA: TGTGCCAGCTCCCCCTCCGGCTCCTACGAGCAGTACTTC
D: .; size: once; V: TRBV7-9; J: TRBJ2-7; CDR3: CASSHSGGGENYEQYF; DNA: TGTGCCAGCAGCCACTCGGGCGGGGGCGAGAACTACGAGCAGTACTTC
D: .; size: .; V: TRBV5-6; J: TRBJ2-3; CDR3: CASSLYTSTDTQYF; DNA: TGTGCCAGCAGCTTGTATACTAGCACAGATACGCAGTATTTT
D: .; size: many; V: TRBV2; J: TRBJ1-2; CDR3: CASSVGAPEKGGYTF; DNA: TGTGCCAGCAGTGTCGGGGCACCAGAGAAGGGTGGCTACACCTTC
D: .; size: .; V: TRBV9; J: TRBJ1-4; CDR3: CASSVEQGEKLFF; DNA: TGTGCCAGCAGCGTAGAACAGGGAGAAAAACTGTTTTTT
D: .; size: .; V: TRBV7-9; J: TRBJ2-7; CDR3: CAIGNKNEQYF; DNA: TGTGCCATTGGTAATAAGAACGAGCAGTACTTC
D: TRBD2; size: once; V: TRBV28; J: TRBJ2-7; CDR3: CASSLTLAGAPEQYF; DNA: TGTGCCAGCAGTTTGACCTTAGCGGGAGCTCCCGAGCAGTACTTC
D: TRBD2; size: once; V: TRBV11-2; J: TRBJ2-2; CDR3: CASSSAQGTSGNTGELFF; DNA: TGTGCCAGCAGCTCAGCCCAAGGGACTAGCGGGAACACCGGGGAGCTGTTTTTT